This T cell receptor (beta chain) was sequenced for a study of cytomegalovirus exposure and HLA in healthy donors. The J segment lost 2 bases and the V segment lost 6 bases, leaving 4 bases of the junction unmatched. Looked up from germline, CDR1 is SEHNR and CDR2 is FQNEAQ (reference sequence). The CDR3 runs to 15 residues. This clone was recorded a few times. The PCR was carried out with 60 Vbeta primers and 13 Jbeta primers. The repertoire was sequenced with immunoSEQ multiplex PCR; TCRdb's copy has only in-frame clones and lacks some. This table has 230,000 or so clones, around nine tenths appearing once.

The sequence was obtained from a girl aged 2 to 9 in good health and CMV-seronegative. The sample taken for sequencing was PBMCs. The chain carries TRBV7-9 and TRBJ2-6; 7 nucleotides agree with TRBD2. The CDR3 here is CASRQSGAGANVLTF. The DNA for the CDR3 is TGTGCCAGCAGGCAGAGCGGGGCTGGGGCCAACGTCCTGACTTTC.